What follows are 3 T cell receptor beta chains derived from one specimen sequenced in a study of PD-1 blockade in classical Hodgkin lymphoma. Here immunoSEQ multiplex PCR was the method, and the copy in TCRdb shows in-frame clones only, minus some. The data hold 25,000 to 30,000 clones, with roughly 80% observed a single time. Time point reported: cycle 4 day 1 (C4D1), after 5 to 7 weeks of nivolumab. Every patient had relapsed following autologous stem cell transplantation, and cohorts differed in brentuximab vedotin exposure. Negative magnetic selection isolated CD4+ T cells from thawed PBMCs. The sample in question was CD4+ T cells from blood, obtained before the fourth cycle of nivolumab. The receptor set was obtained from a human donor with classical Hodgkin lymphoma.

J is TRBJ1-4 and V is TRBV6-6; TRBD1 might be the D (6 bases). Germline loops: CDR1 MNHNY, CDR2 SVGAGI (reference sequence). V was cut by 7 bases and J by 1 base, with 16 bases left in between. This CDR3 is built from 16 residues. The CDR3 coding sequence is TGTGCCAGCAACACGGGGGGGGCGGGAACTAATGAAAAACTGTTTTTT. This encodes CASNTGGAGTNEKLFF.

V usage is TRBV11-2 and J usage is TRBJ1-1; no reliable D call. CDR1 and CDR2 from the germline V gene are SGHAT and FQNNGV. The CDR3 is 12 residues long. V shed 1 base and J shed 11 bases, with 11 bases lying between them. In DNA form, the CDR3 reads TGTGCCAGCAGCTTAGCCCTAGGGCGGGCTTTCTTT. It translates to CASSLALGRAFF.

V usage is TRBV5-1 and J usage is TRBJ1-1; D uncertain. V lost 1 base and J 0 bases, leaving 4 bases between the germline ends. This CDR3 spans 13 amino acids. Germline values: CDR1 SGHRS, CDR2 YFSETQ. CDR3 DNA: TGCGCCAGCAGCTTGATAGTGAACACTGAAGCTTTCTTT. Its translation is CASSLIVNTEAFF. Combining the CDR3 with reference TRBV5-1 and TRBJ1-1 gives the whole variable domain KAGVTQTPRYLIKTRGQQVTLSCSPISGHRSVSWYQQTPGQGLQFLFEYFSETQRNKGNFPGRFSGRQFSNSRSEMNVSTLELGDSALYLCASSLIVNTEAFFGQGTRLTVV.